A selection of T cell receptor beta chains follows, all from one sample in a study of shared clonotypes between healthy human individuals. Here immunoSEQ multiplex PCR was the method, and the copy in TCRdb shows in-frame clones only, minus some. The table has fewer than 800,000 clones, 92% seen once. Sequencing input: naive CD8+ T cells sorted from blood. These TCRs come from a man aged 30 to 39 in good health. Both conserved end residues are part of each CDR3. A D gene is named only where the DNA matches it firmly. Not every row has a clone size; where given, it reads once, few, many or a size class.

d_call: TRBD2
j_call: TRBJ2-7
clone_size: NA
v_call: TRBV29-1
cdr3_nt: TGCAGCGTTCACGCTAGCGGGAGGCCCAACGAGCAGTACTTC
cdr3_aa: CSVHASGRPNEQYF

d_call: TRBD1
j_call: TRBJ2-6
clone_size: once
v_call: TRBV19
cdr3_nt: TGTGCCAGTAGTATCCCCGGGACAGGGACCGGGGCCAACGTCCTGACTTTC
cdr3_aa: CASSIPGTGTGANVLTF

d_call: NA
j_call: TRBJ2-1
clone_size: once
v_call: TRBV9
cdr3_nt: TGTGCCAGCAGTGTAACTGCAAACTTTCAGAATGAGCAGTTCTTC
cdr3_aa: CASSVTANFQNEQFF

d_call: NA
j_call: TRBJ2-2
clone_size: NA
v_call: TRBV27
cdr3_nt: TGTGCCAGCAGTCGGGCAGGGTACACCGGGGAGCTGTTTTTT
cdr3_aa: CASSRAGYTGELFF

d_call: NA
j_call: TRBJ1-4
clone_size: NA
v_call: TRBV27
cdr3_nt: TGTGCCAGCAGTCCGACCGACAATAATGAAAAACTGTTTTTT
cdr3_aa: CASSPTDNNEKLFF

d_call: NA
j_call: TRBJ2-1
clone_size: once
v_call: TRBV7-6
cdr3_nt: TGTGCCAGCAGCTTAGTCCAGGCTGGGTATGAGCAGTTCTTC
cdr3_aa: CASSLVQAGYEQFF

d_call: TRBD2
j_call: TRBJ2-3
clone_size: once
v_call: TRBV11-2
cdr3_nt: TGTGCCAGCAGCCCGCGGGAGGGGACAGATACGCAGTATTTT
cdr3_aa: CASSPREGTDTQYF

d_call: NA
j_call: TRBJ2-3
clone_size: NA
v_call: TRBV5-6
cdr3_nt: TGTGCCAGCAGCTGGCCGGGGTATACAGATACGCAGTATTTT
cdr3_aa: CASSWPGYTDTQYF

d_call: TRBD2
j_call: TRBJ2-3
clone_size: NA
v_call: TRBV29-1
cdr3_nt: TGCAGCGTTGAAGGCGTCGTTGGGGGGGGGAGCACAGATACGCAGTATTTT
cdr3_aa: CSVEGVVGGGSTDTQYF

d_call: NA
j_call: TRBJ1-1
clone_size: NA
v_call: TRBV6-5
cdr3_nt: TGTGCCAGCAGTTATACGTTTGTGACAGGTAACACTGAAGCTTTCTTT
cdr3_aa: CASSYTFVTGNTEAFF

d_call: NA
j_call: TRBJ2-1
clone_size: NA
v_call: TRBV6-5
cdr3_nt: TGTGCCAGCAGTTACTTTTCGGGTGAGCAGTTCTTC
cdr3_aa: CASSYFSGEQFF

d_call: NA
j_call: TRBJ1-2
clone_size: NA
v_call: TRBV6-5
cdr3_nt: TGTGCCAGCAGTACGACCGGACAGCTCGAAGGCTACACCTTC
cdr3_aa: CASSTTGQLEGYTF

d_call: TRBD1
j_call: TRBJ2-7
clone_size: NA
v_call: TRBV7-6
cdr3_nt: TGTGCCAGCAGCTTTAATTACAGGGGTTCCTACGAGCAGTACTTC
cdr3_aa: CASSFNYRGSYEQYF

d_call: NA
j_call: TRBJ2-2
clone_size: NA
v_call: TRBV10-3
cdr3_nt: TGTGCCTCGGGGATGGCCGGGGAGCTGTTTTTT
cdr3_aa: CASGMAGELFF

d_call: TRBD1
j_call: TRBJ1-5
clone_size: NA
v_call: TRBV7-8
cdr3_nt: TGTGCCAGCAGCTTAGCGGACAGGGGGCTTCGTCAGCCCCAGCATTTT
cdr3_aa: CASSLADRGLRQPQHF

d_call: TRBD1
j_call: TRBJ1-1
clone_size: NA
v_call: TRBV10-3
cdr3_nt: TGTGCCATCAGTACAGGGGGCGGGAACACTGAAGCTTTCTTT
cdr3_aa: CAISTGGGNTEAFF

d_call: NA
j_call: TRBJ2-4
clone_size: NA
v_call: TRBV6-1
cdr3_nt: TGTGCCAGCAGTGAAATCAGGGGGAGGGCCAAAAACATTCAGTACTTC
cdr3_aa: CASSEIRGRAKNIQYF

d_call: NA
j_call: TRBJ2-1
clone_size: NA
v_call: TRBV11-2
cdr3_nt: TGTGCCAGCAGCTTTATCGGATACAATGAGCAGTTCTTC
cdr3_aa: CASSFIGYNEQFF

d_call: NA
j_call: TRBJ1-2
clone_size: NA
v_call: TRBV5-1
cdr3_nt: TGCGCCAGCAACGGGGACAACTATGGCTACACCTTC
cdr3_aa: CASNGDNYGYTF